This entry lists 11 T cell receptor beta chains sequenced from one sample in a study of blood T cell repertoires in COVID-19. The method was immunoSEQ multiplex PCR; TCRdb's version includes in-frame clones alone and lacks a portion of them. The sample lists around 250,000 clones; 86% were seen once. The sequencing input was peripheral blood. The receptors originated from a woman aged 25 to 45 with active or convalescent COVID-19.

As concerns this clone: Different DNA sequences within this sample yield the same CDR3. This sequence joins TRBV27 and TRBJ2-4; maybe TRBD1 (5 bases). The CDR3 is 19 amino acids. Germline assignment: CDR1 MNHEY and CDR2 SMNVEV (reference sequence). Trimming pared 2 bases from V and 3 bases from J, leaving 23 bases between. CDR3 sequence reads: CASSLPPAGLGVGKNIQYF. CDR3 nucleotide sequence: TGTGCCAGCAGTTTACCTCCGGCAGGGTTAGGGGTAGGCAAAAACATTCAGTACTTC.

The chain links TRBV6-5 to TRBJ2-3, with 8 bases that match TRBD2. After removal of 0 bases from V and 5 bases from J, the junction contained 7 bases not matched to a gene. This CDR3 comprises 16 residues. From germline, CDR1 is MNHEY and CDR2 SVGAGI. The CDR3 loop reads CASSYSYGGAGDTQYF. DNA for the CDR3: TGTGCCAGCAGTTACTCATACGGGGGGGCAGGAGATACGCAGTATTTT.

The chain employs TRBV29-1 and TRBJ2-5, with a tentative D call TRBD2 (5 bases). This CDR3 comprises 13 residues. V was pared by 4 bases and J by 4 bases, with 13 bases between. CDR1 is SQVTM, CDR2 ANQGSEA, per germline. The CDR3 spells CSVARTERETQYF. The CDR3 DNA reads TGCAGCGTTGCTCGGACTGAGAGAGAGACCCAGTACTTC.

This chain uses TRBV6-5 with TRBJ2-1; D remains unclear. The CDR3 is 11 amino acids. The germline gives CDR1 MNHEY, CDR2 SVGAGI. Trimming left V 4 bases short and J 11 bases short, with 9 bases between. CDR3 loop: CASSSPGKQFF. The DNA for the CDR3 is TGTGCCAGCAGTTCCCCCGGTAAGCAGTTCTTC.

The chain combines TRBV10-2 with TRBJ2-2; maybe TRBD1 (5 bases). The CDR3 covers 13 residues. Germline V CDR1 and CDR2: WSHSY, SAAADI. With 2 bases removed from V and 9 bases from J, the gap between germline ends came to 10 bases. The DNA for the CDR3 is TGCGCCAGCAGTGAGGGGGCCCAGCGGGAGCTGTTTTTT. Residues: CASSEGAQRELFF.

The chain recombines TRBV5-1 with TRBJ2-3; 10 bases match TRBD1. With V trimmed by 4 bases and J by 6 bases, 5 bases remained unmatched. The germline gives CDR1 SGHRS, CDR2 YFSETQ. The CDR3 is 14 residues long. The CDR3 reads CASSQGQGPDTQYF. CDR3 DNA: TGCGCCAGCAGCCAGGGACAGGGGCCGGATACGCAGTATTTT.

This chain links TRBV18 with TRBJ1-3; TRBD1 aligns across 7 bases. The CDR3 runs 13 residues. Germline trimming cut 5 bases from V and 8 bases from J; bases unmatched to any gene: 6. In germline, CDR1 is KGHSH, CDR2 LQKENI. The CDR3 DNA is TGTGCCAGCTCATCGGGACAGACGCACACCATATATTTT. Translated, it gives CASSSGQTHTIYF. The entire variable domain, with the rest obtained from reference TRBV18 and TRBJ1-3, is as follows: NAGVMQNPRHLVRRRGQEARLRCSPMKGHSHVYWYRQLPEEGLKFMVYLQKENIIDESGMPKERFSAEFPKEGPSILRIQQVVRGDSAAYFCASSSGQTHTIYFGEGSWLTVV.

V gene TRBV30 combines with J gene TRBJ2-1, with D possibly being TRBD2 (6 bases). Trimming cost V 2 bases and J 10 bases, with 12 bases left between them. Germline loops: CDR1 GTSNPN, CDR2 SVGIG (reference sequence). The CDR3 is 12 residues long. The CDR3: CAWSRLVSEQFF. Written as DNA, the CDR3 is TGTGCCTGGAGTCGACTAGTGTCAGAGCAGTTCTTC.

J is TRBJ1-5 and V is TRBV7-2, with a weak D call TRBD1 (5 bases). The V gene's germline CDR1 is SGHTA and CDR2 FQGNSA. There are 17 residues in the CDR3. V gave up 1 base and J gave up 4 bases, with 17 bases separating them. The DNA of the CDR3 is TGTGCCAGCAGCTTAGTTGGGGACTTTGGGAGGAATCAGCCCCAGCATTTT. Translating it yields CASSLVGDFGRNQPQHF.

J is TRBJ2-1 and V is TRBV6-5; 7 bases align to TRBD1. With V trimmed by 2 bases and J by 8 bases, 6 bases remained unmatched. Germline loops: CDR1 MNHEY, CDR2 SVGAGI. The CDR3 runs to 14 residues. CDR3 coding DNA: TGTGCCAGCAGTTACGGAAAGGGGGCCTATGAGCAGTTCTTC. Amino acids: CASSYGKGAYEQFF.

The V and J genes are TRBV7-2 and TRBJ2-3; D unresolved. V was shortened by 0 bases and J by 4 bases, with 5 bases between the two germline ends. The CDR3 sequence is 13 residues long. Looked up from germline, CDR1 is SGHTA and CDR2 is FQGNSA. The CDR3 spells CASSLASSDTQYF. In DNA form, the CDR3 reads TGTGCCAGCAGCTTAGCATCGTCAGATACGCAGTATTTT.